A single T cell receptor beta chain is shown here with its context. Its target is not known. Repertoires were generated with immunoSEQ multiplex PCR, while TCRdb's copy carries only in-frame clones and drops some. The sample carries around 1.9 million clones, 93% recorded once. This specimen comes from a study of shared clonotypes between healthy human individuals. Overall study findings and caveats: Sampling covered blood only; tissue repertoires likely differ.

This CDR3 is built from 15 residues. With V trimmed by 0 bases and J by 8 bases, 2 bases remained unmatched. Germline values: CDR1 SGHDT, CDR2 YYEEEE. CD45RO-negative, CCR7-selected cells formed the naive CD8 fraction, which excluded terminally differentiated effector memory CD45RA+ cells. The clonotype comes from a man between 18 and 35 years old in good health. Some clones in this sample may be carry-over from other donors' samples. V is TRBV5-6 and J is TRBJ2-1; 13 bases line up with TRBD2. Material: naive CD8+ T cells from PBMCs. The CDR3: CASSLGLAGGYEQFF. The CDR3 DNA sequence: TGTGCCAGCAGCTTGGGACTAGCGGGAGGATATGAGCAGTTCTTC.